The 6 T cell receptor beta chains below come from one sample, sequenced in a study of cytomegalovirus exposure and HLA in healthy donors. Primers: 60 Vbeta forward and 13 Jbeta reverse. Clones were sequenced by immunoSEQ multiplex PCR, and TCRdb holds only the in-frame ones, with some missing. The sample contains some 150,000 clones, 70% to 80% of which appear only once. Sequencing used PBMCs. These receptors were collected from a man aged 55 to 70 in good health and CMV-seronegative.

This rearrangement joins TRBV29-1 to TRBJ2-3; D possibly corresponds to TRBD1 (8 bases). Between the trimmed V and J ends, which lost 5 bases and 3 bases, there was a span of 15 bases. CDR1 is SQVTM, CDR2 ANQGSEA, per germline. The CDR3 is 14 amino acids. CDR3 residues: CSVRTGGGTDTQYF. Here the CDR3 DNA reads TGCAGCGTTCGAACAGGGGGAGGGACAGATACGCAGTATTTT.

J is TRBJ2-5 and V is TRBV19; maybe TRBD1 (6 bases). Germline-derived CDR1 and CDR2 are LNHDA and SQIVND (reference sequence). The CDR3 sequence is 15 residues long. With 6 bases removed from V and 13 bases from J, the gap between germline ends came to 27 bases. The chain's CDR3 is CASRSGQILQETWYF. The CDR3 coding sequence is TGTGCCAGTAGGTCCGGACAGATACTACAAGAGACCTGGTACTTC.

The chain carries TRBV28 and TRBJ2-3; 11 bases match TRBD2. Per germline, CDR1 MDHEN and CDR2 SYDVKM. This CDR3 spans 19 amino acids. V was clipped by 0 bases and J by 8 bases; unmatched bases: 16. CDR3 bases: TGTGCCAGCAGTTTATGGCCTAGCGGGAGGACCATATTACGAGGTACGCAGTATTTT. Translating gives CASSLWPSGRTILRGTQYF.

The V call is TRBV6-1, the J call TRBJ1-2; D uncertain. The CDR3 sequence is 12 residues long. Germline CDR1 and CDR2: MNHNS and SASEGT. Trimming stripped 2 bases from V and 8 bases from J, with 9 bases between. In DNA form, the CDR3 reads TGTGCCAGCAGTGAACCCAAGAGAGGCTACACCTTC. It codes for CASSEPKRGYTF.

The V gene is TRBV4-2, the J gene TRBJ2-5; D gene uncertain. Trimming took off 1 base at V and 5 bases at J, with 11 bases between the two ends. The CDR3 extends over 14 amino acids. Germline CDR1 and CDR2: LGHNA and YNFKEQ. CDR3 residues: CASSQVTQSETQYF. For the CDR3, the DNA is TGTGCCAGCAGCCAAGTAACCCAAAGCGAGACCCAGTACTTC.

CDR3 sequence: CASSAAGRAGELFF. CDR3 bases: TGTGCCAGCAGTGCAGCGGGAAGGGCGGGGGAGCTGTTTTTT. The rearrangement uses TRBV27 and TRBJ2-2; TRBD2 matches at 7 bases. CDR3 length: 14 amino acids. CDR1 MNHEY and CDR2 SMNVEV come from the germline V gene (reference sequence). With V trimmed by 5 bases and J by 8 bases, 8 bases remained unmatched.